The 22 T cell receptor beta chains given below trace back to one sample, sequenced in a study of cytotoxic CD8 clonotypes in ibrutinib-treated CLL. Some clones are missing from TCRdb's copy, which holds only in-frame ones; the method was immunoSEQ multiplex PCR. This sample carries approximately 100,000 clones, more than 70% of them seen once, and the ten largest clones take roughly 24%. The starting material was PBMCs, obtained after 24 months of ibrutinib treatment. All receptors derive from a human donor with chronic lymphocytic leukemia.

This clone was counted between two and nine times. CDR3 sequence: CASSLLNEQYF. In DNA, the CDR3 is TGTGCCAGCAGTCTCCTTAACGAGCAGTACTTC. This rearrangement joins TRBV11-2 to TRBJ2-7; D ambiguous. This CDR3 has 11 residues. CDR1 is SGHAT and CDR2 is FQNNGV in the germline V gene. V was cut by 6 bases and J by 5 bases, with 8 bases left in between.

The chain links TRBV7-8 to TRBJ1-2, with 7 bases matching TRBD1. Per germline, CDR1 SGHVS and CDR2 FQNEAQ. V trimming: 2 bases; J trimming: 6 bases; junction bases outside the gene matches: 9. This CDR3 region has 15 residues. The DNA of the CDR3 is TGTGCCAGCAGCTTAAACACAGGGGATGGTCATGGCTACACCTTC. The encoded protein is CASSLNTGDGHGYTF.

This clone was seen only once. At one end the junction does not follow the germline gene, possibly because of a read error. The V gene is TRBV7-7, the J gene TRBJ2-1; 10 positions agree with TRBD2. Germline-derived CDR1 and CDR2 are SSHAT and FNYEAQ (reference sequence). This CDR3 is 15 amino acids long. The CDR3 nucleotides read TGTGCTAGCAGCCACAAACCTAGCGGGAGCAATGAGCAGTTCTTC. As protein: CASSHKPSGSNEQFF.

The chain links TRBV10-1 to TRBJ2-3; D tentatively reads TRBD1 or TRBD2 (5 bases each). The V end was cut by 6 bases, the J end by 0 bases, with 19 bases between. The CDR3 covers 17 residues. CDR1 is WNHNN, CDR2 SYGVQD, per germline (reference sequence). DNA for the CDR3: TGCGCCAGCAGCTCCCGGGACGGTATATCTAGCACAGATACGCAGTATTTT. Translating it yields CASSSRDGISSTDTQYF.

The V and J genes are TRBV9 and TRBJ2-1; 8 nucleotides align to TRBD2. CDR1 and CDR2 (germline): SGDLS, YYNGEE. The ends lost 5 bases at V and 0 bases at J; junction bases unmatched: 1. The CDR3 has 14 residues. The CDR3 region is CASRREVSYNEQFF. DNA for the CDR3: TGTGCCAGCAGGCGGGAGGTCTCCTACAATGAGCAGTTCTTC.

The chain uses TRBV18 and TRBJ2-5; TRBD1 is a possible D gene (6 bases). CDR1 and CDR2 from the germline V gene are KGHSH and LQKENI. Deletions cut 4 bases from V and 5 bases from J, with 17 bases between. CDR3 length: 15 amino acids. CDR3 nucleotide sequence: TGTGCCAGCTCACTTACAGGGATTCTTATTGAGACCCAGTACTTC. Translation gives CASSLTGILIETQYF.

V usage is TRBV7-3 and J usage is TRBJ2-1, with 8 bases that match TRBD1. Germline V gives CDR1 SGHTA, CDR2 FQGTGA. With 5 bases clipped from V and 6 bases from J, the junction kept 6 bases outside the gene matches. The CDR3 contains 14 residues. CDR3: CASSLGQGGNEQFF. DNA for the CDR3: TGTGCCAGCAGCCTAGGACAGGGAGGCAATGAGCAGTTCTTC.

V usage is TRBV27 and J usage is TRBJ2-7, with 12 bases matching TRBD2. The CDR3 is 16 residues long. Per germline, CDR1 MNHEY and CDR2 SMNVEV (reference sequence). Trimming cost V 7 bases and J 1 base; bases outside gene matches: 8. The CDR3 spells CASTPSGRVFSYEQYF. The CDR3 coding sequence is TGTGCCAGCACCCCTAGCGGGAGGGTATTTTCCTACGAGCAGTACTTC.

V gene TRBV7-3 combines with J gene TRBJ2-1, with 10 bases fitting TRBD2. The length of the CDR3 is 14 residues. The trim removed 7 bases at V and 9 bases at J, leaving 9 bases unmatched. CDR1 SGHTA and CDR2 FQGTGA come from the germline V gene. The DNA for the CDR3 is TGTGCCAGCACTCGTCTAGCGGGAGAGGGTGAGCAGTTCTTC. It specifies CASTRLAGEGEQFF.

The chain carries TRBV2 and TRBJ1-4, with D perhaps matching TRBD1 (5 bases). The CDR3 is 15 amino acids. The germline gives CDR1 SNHLY, CDR2 FYNNEI. V was trimmed by 6 bases and J by 1 base, leaving 12 bases between them. CDR3 protein: CASRKQDLTNEKLFF. The CDR3 coding sequence is TGTGCCAGCAGAAAACAGGACTTAACTAATGAAAAACTGTTTTTT.

The chain has TRBV19 and TRBJ1-6, with D unclear. CDR3 length equals 13 residues. Germline loops: CDR1 LNHDA, CDR2 SQIVND (reference sequence). V was shortened by 7 bases and J by 9 bases, with 13 bases between the two germline ends. This CDR3 reads CASNRQVSSPLHF. The CDR3 DNA sequence: TGTGCCAGTAATCGACAAGTCAGTTCACCCCTCCACTTT.

This chain uses TRBV30 with TRBJ1-1, with 7 bases identical to TRBD1. Germline trimming cut 5 bases from V and 2 bases from J; bases unmatched to any gene: 8. The CDR3 runs 14 residues. Germline CDR1 and CDR2: GTSNPN and SVGIG (reference sequence). The CDR3 spells CAWARQGVNTEAFF. CDR3 DNA sequence: TGTGCCTGGGCTCGACAGGGCGTCAACACTGAAGCTTTCTTT.

V and J are TRBV11-2 and TRBJ1-2; TRBD1 matches 7 bases. V lost 3 bases, J lost 4 bases, and 5 bases stayed unmatched. Germline V CDR1 and CDR2: SGHAT, FQNNGV. This CDR3 spans 14 amino acids. CDR3 loop: CASSFDRVGYGYTF. The CDR3 region has the DNA TGTGCCAGCAGCTTTGACAGGGTCGGCTATGGCTACACCTTC. The full variable domain, in which reference TRBV11-2 and TRBJ1-2 provide the parts outside the CDR3, is EAGVAQSPRYKIIEKRQSVAFWCNPISGHATLYWYQQILGQGPKLLIQFQNNGVVDDSQLPKDRFSAERLKGVDSTLKIQPAKLEDSAVYLCASSFDRVGYGYTFGSGTRLTVV.

The chain joins TRBV2 to TRBJ1-2; D is uncertain. In germline, CDR1 is SNHLY, CDR2 FYNNEI. CDR3 length: 15 amino acids. Trimming cost V 3 bases and J 6 bases, with 17 bases left between them. CDR3 sequence: CASSEGYAVTDGYTF. CDR3 sequence (DNA): TGTGCCAGCAGTGAGGGTTACGCTGTTACGGATGGCTACACCTTC. The complete variable domain, with remaining parts taken from reference TRBV2 and TRBJ1-2, reads EPEVTQTPSHQVTQMGQEVILRCVPISNHLYFYWYRQILGQKVEFLVSFYNNEISEKSEIFDDQFSVERPDGSNFTLKIRSTKLEDSAMYFCASSEGYAVTDGYTFGSGTRLTVV.

V and J are TRBV6-6 and TRBJ2-3; 14 positions match TRBD2. CDR3 length: 16 amino acids. V gave up 4 bases and J gave up 3 bases; unmatched junction bases: 3. Germline CDR1 and CDR2: MNHNY and SVGAGI (reference sequence). CDR3 sequence (DNA): TGTGCCAGCAGTTCTCGGACTAGCGGGAGGACAGATACGCAGTATTTT. This gives the protein CASSSRTSGRTDTQYF.

V usage is TRBV6-1 and J usage is TRBJ2-7; 7 bases match TRBD1. The CDR3 is made up of 15 amino acids. From germline, CDR1 is MNHNS and CDR2 SASEGT. The J segment lost 0 bases and the V segment lost 7 bases, leaving 9 bases of the junction unmatched. The CDR3 DNA follows: TGTGCCAGCATCCCCGACAGGGATAGCTCCTACGAGCAGTACTTC. This translates into CASIPDRDSSYEQYF.

This clone has only a few counts. The chain recombines TRBV9 with TRBJ2-1, with D possibly matching TRBD2 (6 bases). The CDR3 totals 13 residues. The V and J ends lost 4 bases and 8 bases respectively, with 13 bases between them. Germline CDR1 reads SGDLS; CDR2 reads YYNGEE. The CDR3 region is CASSLPQRDEQFF. The DNA of the CDR3 is TGTGCCAGCAGCCTCCCCCAGCGGGATGAGCAGTTCTTC.

The rearrangement links TRBV5-4 to TRBJ1-2, with D possibly TRBD1 on 5 matching bases. Between the trimmed V and J ends, which lost 4 bases and 3 bases, there was a span of 16 bases. Germline V gene lookup returns CDR1 SGHNT and CDR2 YYREEE (reference sequence). The CDR3 runs to 15 residues. The CDR3 nucleotides read TGTGCCAGCAGCCCGAAGGTACGGGGGGACTATGGCTACACCTTC. It yields the protein CASSPKVRGDYGYTF.

This clone was recorded at least ten times. The chain is built from TRBV11-2 and TRBJ2-7; D may be TRBD2 (7 bases). V was cut by 1 base and J by 2 bases, with 9 bases left in between. CDR1 and CDR2 from the germline V gene are SGHAT and FQNNGV. The CDR3 consists of 14 residues. CDR3 sequence: CASSLGEGAYEQYF. In DNA form, the CDR3 reads TGTGCCAGCAGCTTAGGGGAGGGGGCCTACGAGCAGTACTTC.

This clone was counted once. This chain uses TRBV5-6 with TRBJ1-3; D gene uncertain. Trimming removed 3 bases from V and 4 bases from J, with 17 bases in between. The CDR3 consists of 16 residues. Germline V CDR1 and CDR2: SGHDT, YYEEEE. CDR3 region: CASSSSPSRRGNTIYF. CDR3 DNA sequence: TGTGCCAGCAGCTCTTCCCCGTCCCGAAGGGGAAACACCATATATTTT.

This rearrangement joins TRBV11-2 to TRBJ1-1, with D uncertain. Trimming removed 2 bases from V and 0 bases from J, with 10 bases in between. The CDR3 has 15 amino acids. CDR1 is SGHAT, CDR2 FQNNGV, per germline. CDR3 sequence (DNA): TGTGCCAGCAGCTTACACGGAGAGTTGAACACTGAAGCTTTCTTT. Translating it yields CASSLHGELNTEAFF.

The rearrangement uses TRBV6-5 and TRBJ2-7; the match to TRBD2 covers 10 bases. The germline V gene encodes CDR1 MNHEY and CDR2 SVGAGI. This CDR3 has 16 residues. J was trimmed by 6 bases and V by 4 bases; bases with no gene match: 12. CDR3 protein: CASSSEGAGGSREQYF. In DNA form, the CDR3 reads TGTGCCAGCAGTTCCGAGGGAGCGGGGGGGTCTCGCGAGCAGTACTTC.